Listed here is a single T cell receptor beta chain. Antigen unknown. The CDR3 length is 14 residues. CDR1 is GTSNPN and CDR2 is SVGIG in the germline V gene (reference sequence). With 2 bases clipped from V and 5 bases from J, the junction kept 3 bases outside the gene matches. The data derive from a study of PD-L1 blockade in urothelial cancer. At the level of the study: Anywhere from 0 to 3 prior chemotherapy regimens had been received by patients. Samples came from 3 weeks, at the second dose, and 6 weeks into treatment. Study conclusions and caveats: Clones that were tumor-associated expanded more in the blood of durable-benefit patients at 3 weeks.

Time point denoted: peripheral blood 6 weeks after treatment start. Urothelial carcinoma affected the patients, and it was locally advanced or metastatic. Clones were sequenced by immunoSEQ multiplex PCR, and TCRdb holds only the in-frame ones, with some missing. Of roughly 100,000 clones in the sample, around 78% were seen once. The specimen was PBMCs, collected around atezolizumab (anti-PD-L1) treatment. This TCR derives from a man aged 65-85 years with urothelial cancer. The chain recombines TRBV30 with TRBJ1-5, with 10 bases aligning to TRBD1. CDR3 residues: CAWSTTGGYQPQHF. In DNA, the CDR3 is TGTGCCTGGAGTACGACAGGGGGCTATCAGCCCCAGCATTTT.